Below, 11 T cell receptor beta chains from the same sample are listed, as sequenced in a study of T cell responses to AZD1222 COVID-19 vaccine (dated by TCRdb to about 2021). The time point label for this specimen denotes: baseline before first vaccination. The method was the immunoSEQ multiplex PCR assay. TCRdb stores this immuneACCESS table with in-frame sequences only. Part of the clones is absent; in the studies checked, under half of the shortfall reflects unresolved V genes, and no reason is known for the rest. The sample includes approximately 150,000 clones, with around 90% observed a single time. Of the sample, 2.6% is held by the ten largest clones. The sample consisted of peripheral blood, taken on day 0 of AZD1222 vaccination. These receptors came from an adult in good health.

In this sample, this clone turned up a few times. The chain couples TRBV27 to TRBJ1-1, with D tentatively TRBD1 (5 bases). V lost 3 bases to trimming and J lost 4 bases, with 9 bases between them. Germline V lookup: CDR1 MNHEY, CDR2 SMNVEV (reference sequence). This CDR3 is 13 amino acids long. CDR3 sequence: CASSFGGVTEAFF. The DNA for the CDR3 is TGTGCCAGCAGTTTCGGGGGAGTCACTGAAGCTTTCTTT.

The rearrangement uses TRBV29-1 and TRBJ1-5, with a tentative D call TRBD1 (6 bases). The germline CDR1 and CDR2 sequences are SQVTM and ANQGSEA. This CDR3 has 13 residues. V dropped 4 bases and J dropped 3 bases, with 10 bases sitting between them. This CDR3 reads CSVGRGDNQPQHF. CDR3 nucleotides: TGCAGCGTTGGTAGGGGGGACAATCAGCCCCAGCATTTT.

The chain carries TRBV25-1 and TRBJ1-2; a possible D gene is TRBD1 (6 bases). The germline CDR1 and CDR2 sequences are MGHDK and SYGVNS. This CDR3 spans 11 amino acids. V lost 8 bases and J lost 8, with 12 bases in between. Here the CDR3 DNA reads TGTGCCAGCGAGGGCAGGGGAGGCTACACCTTC. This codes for CASEGRGGYTF.

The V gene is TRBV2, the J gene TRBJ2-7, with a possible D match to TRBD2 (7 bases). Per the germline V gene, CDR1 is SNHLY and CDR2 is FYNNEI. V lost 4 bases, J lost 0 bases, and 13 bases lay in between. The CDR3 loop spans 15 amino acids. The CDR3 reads CASSGEGGGSYEQYF. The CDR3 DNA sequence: TGTGCCAGCAGTGGGGAGGGGGGCGGCTCCTACGAGCAGTACTTC. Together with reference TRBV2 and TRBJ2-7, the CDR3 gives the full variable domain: EPEVTQTPSHQVTQMGQEVILRCVPISNHLYFYWYRQILGQKVEFLVSFYNNEISEKSEIFDDQFSVERPDGSNFTLKIRSTKLEDSAMYFCASSGEGGGSYEQYFGPGTRLTVT.

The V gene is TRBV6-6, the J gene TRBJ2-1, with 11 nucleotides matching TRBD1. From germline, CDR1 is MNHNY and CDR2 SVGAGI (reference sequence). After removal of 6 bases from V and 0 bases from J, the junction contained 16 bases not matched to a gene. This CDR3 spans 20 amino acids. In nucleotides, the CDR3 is TGTGCCAGCAGCCCGTCTCCGGGACAGGGGGGCCTGAGCTCCTACAATGAGCAGTTCTTC. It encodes CASSPSPGQGGLSSYNEQFF.

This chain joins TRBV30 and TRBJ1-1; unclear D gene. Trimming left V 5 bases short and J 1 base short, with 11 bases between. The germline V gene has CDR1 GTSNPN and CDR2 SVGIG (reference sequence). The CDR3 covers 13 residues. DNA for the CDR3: TGTGCCTGGGAGGACGGCCAGAACACTGAAGCTTTCTTT. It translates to CAWEDGQNTEAFF.

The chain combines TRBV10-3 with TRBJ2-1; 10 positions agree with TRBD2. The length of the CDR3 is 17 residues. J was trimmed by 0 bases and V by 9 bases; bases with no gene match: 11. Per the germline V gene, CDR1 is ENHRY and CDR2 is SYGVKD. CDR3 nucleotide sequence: TGTGCCATAGCGGGAGGGCCAACTCACGGCTCCTACAATGAGCAGTTCTTC. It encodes CAIAGGPTHGSYNEQFF.

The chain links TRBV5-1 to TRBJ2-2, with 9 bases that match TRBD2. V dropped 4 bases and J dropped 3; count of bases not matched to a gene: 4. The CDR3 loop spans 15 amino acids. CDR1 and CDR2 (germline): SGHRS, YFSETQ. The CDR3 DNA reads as TGCGCCAGCAGCCTAAGACTAGCGGACACCGGGGAGCTGTTTTTT. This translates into CASSLRLADTGELFF.

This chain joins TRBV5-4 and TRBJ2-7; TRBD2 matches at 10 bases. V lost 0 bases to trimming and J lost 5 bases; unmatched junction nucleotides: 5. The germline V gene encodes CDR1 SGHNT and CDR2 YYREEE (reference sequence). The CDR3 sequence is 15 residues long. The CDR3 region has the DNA TGTGCCAGCAGCTTGGGGCTAGCGGGAGATAACGAGCAGTACTTC. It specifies CASSLGLAGDNEQYF.

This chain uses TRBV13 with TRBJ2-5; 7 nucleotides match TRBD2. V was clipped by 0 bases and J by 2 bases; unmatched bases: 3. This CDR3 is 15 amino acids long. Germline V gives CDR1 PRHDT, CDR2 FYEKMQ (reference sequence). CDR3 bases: TGTGCCAGCAGCTTAGGGCTAGCGGTTCAAGAGACCCAGTACTTC. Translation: CASSLGLAVQETQYF.

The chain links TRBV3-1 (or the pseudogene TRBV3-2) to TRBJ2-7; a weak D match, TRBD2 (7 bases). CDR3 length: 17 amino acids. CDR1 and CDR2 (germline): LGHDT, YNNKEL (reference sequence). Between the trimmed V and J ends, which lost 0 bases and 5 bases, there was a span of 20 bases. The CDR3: CASSQDPPPGGGHEQYF. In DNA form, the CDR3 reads TGTGCCAGCAGCCAAGACCCCCCCCCTGGGGGGGGCCACGAGCAGTACTTC.